This record covers a single TCR beta chain. The table came from immunoSEQ multiplex PCR; TCRdb's copy has only in-frame clones and leaves some out. Of 150,000 to 200,000 clones in the sample, roughly 82% were seen once. These data belong to a study of cytomegalovirus exposure and HLA in healthy donors. Trimming stripped 0 bases from V and 3 bases from J, with 10 bases between. The germline V gene encodes CDR1 SGHKS and CDR2 YYEKEE (reference sequence). There are 14 residues in the CDR3. J is TRBJ2-7 and V is TRBV5-5; TRBD1 is a possible D gene (6 bases). Sequencing input: PBMCs. The TCR originated in a man aged 18 to 30 in good health and CMV-seropositive. CDR3 nucleotides: TGTGCCAGCAGCTTGGGGACAGATTTCTACGAGCAGTACTTC. Its protein product is CASSLGTDFYEQYF.